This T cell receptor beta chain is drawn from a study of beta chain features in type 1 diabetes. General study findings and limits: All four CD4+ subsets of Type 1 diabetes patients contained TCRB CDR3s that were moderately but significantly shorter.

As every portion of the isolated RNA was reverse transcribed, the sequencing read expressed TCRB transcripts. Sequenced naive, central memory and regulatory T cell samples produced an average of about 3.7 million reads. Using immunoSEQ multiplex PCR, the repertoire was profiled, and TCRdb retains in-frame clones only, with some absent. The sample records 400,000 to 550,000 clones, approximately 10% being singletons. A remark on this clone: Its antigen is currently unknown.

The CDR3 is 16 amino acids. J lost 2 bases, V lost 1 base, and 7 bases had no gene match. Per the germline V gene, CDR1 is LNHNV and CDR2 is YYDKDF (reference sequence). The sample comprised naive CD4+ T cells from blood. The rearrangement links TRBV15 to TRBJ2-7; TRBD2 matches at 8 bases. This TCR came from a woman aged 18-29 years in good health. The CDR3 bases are TGTGCCACCAGCAGAGGAGCCGGGGGGGACACCTACGAGCAGTACGTC. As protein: CATSRGAGGDTYEQYV.